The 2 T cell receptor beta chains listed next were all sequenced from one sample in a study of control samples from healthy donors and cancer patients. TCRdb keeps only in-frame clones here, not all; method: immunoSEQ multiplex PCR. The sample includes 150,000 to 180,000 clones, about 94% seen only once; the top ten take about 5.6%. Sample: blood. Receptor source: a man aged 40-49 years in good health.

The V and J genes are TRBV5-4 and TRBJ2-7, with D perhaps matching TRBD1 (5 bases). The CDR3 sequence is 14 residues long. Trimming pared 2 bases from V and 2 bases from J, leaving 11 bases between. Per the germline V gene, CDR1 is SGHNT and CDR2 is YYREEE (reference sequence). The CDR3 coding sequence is TGTGCCAGCAGCTTAAGACAGTCGCCCTACGAGCAGTACTTC. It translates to CASSLRQSPYEQYF. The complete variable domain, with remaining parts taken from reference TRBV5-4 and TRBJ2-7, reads ETGVTQSPTHLIKTRGQQVTLRCSSQSGHNTVSWYQQALGQGPQFIFQYYREEENGRGNFPPRFSGLQFPNYSSELNVNALELDDSALYLCASSLRQSPYEQYFGPGTRLTVT.

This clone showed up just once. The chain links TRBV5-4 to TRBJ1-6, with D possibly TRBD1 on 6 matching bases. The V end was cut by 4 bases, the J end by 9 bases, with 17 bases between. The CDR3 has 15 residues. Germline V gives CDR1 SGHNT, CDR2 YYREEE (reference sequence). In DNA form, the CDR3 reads TGTGCCAGCAGCCCCGGTACAGGGTTTGCTTCACCCCTCCACTTT. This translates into CASSPGTGFASPLHF.